This T cell receptor beta chain emerged from a study of shared clonotypes between healthy human individuals. At the level of the study: There were three CD4 naive, three CD4 memory, two CD8 naive and one CD8 memory plates per donor. Study-level findings and limits: Rarefaction exposed incomplete sorted-subset sequencing despite large depth.

Assay runs were performed at deep level. Some clones are missing from TCRdb's copy, which holds only in-frame ones; the method was immunoSEQ multiplex PCR. The sample holds 2,500,000 or so clones, just over 90% seen once. Trimming took 1 base from V and 2 from J, leaving 10 bases between them. The germline V gene has CDR1 SGHRS and CDR2 YFSETQ. This CDR3 is 15 amino acids long. This clone has a single count. Its antigen is still unknown. The chain links TRBV5-1 to TRBJ2-1; a weak D match, TRBD1 (6 bases). The sequence was collected from a man younger than 35 in good health. The sequenced sample consisted of naive CD4+ T cells sorted from blood. The subset here: CD45RA+ positively selected. The CDR3 nucleotides are TGCGCCAGCAGCTTGATGGGGGCCACCTACAATGAGCAGTTCTTC. Its protein is CASSLMGATYNEQFF.